This T cell receptor (beta chain) originates from a study of blood T cell repertoires in COVID-19. TCRdb's copy holds only in-frame clones and misses some; the assay was immunoSEQ multiplex PCR. In the table there are hundreds of thousands of clones, about 85% of which are singletons. The CDR3 consists of 18 residues. V is TRBV21-1 and J is TRBJ1-1; the D call in the table, TRBD1, was not verified against the DNA. TRBV21-1 is shown as a pseudogene. This receptor was identified in a woman between 50 and 59 years old who had recovered from COVID-19. Sequencing input: PBMCs or T cells enriched from blood (not recorded which). The CDR3 DNA reads as TGTGCCAGCAGCAAAGCGCCAGGGGGCTTCTACTGGGACACTGAAGCTTTCTTT. Translating it yields CASSKAPGGFYWDTEAFF.